Shown below are 6 T cell receptor beta chains from a single sample sequenced in a study of technical replicates of blood from a handful of donors. Method: immunoSEQ multiplex PCR; TCRdb's copy keeps in-frame clones and lacks some. The sample lists about 83,000 clones, 91% seen once, with 0.39% in the top ten. What was sequenced was T cells isolated from PBMCs. Receptors were obtained from a human donor in good health.

This clone showed up just once. The chain joins TRBV5-8 to TRBJ2-7; 11 nucleotides align to TRBD2. Per the germline V gene, CDR1 is SGHTS and CDR2 is YDEGEE. The V gene end was trimmed by 4 bases and the J gene end by 2 bases; junction bases not matched to a gene: 5. The CDR3 is 15 amino acids. CDR3 sequence (DNA): TGTGCCAGCAGCCCACATAGCGGGAGGGCCTACGAGCAGTACTTC. Encoded protein: CASSPHSGRAYEQYF.

The chain carries TRBV27 and TRBJ1-2; 10 bases map to TRBD1. The J segment lost 2 bases and the V segment lost 10 bases, leaving 4 bases of the junction unmatched. The germline CDR1 and CDR2 sequences are MNHEY and SMNVEV (reference sequence). The CDR3 is 13 residues long. This CDR3 is CATRQGANYGYTF. DNA of the CDR3: TGTGCCACCCGACAGGGGGCGAACTATGGCTACACCTTC.

This chain joins TRBV7-2 and TRBJ1-5; D possibly corresponds to TRBD1 (5 bases). Germline CDR1 is SGHTA and CDR2 is FQGNSA. The germline V and J ends were trimmed by 5 bases and 0 bases, with 11 bases remaining between them. The CDR3 runs to 15 residues. The DNA for the CDR3 is TGTGCCAGCAGCGACAGTCTGGGTAGCAATCAGCCCCAGCATTTT. Protein sequence: CASSDSLGSNQPQHF.

The gene calls are TRBV19 and TRBJ1-1; D is possibly TRBD1 (6 bases). Germline CDR1 is LNHDA and CDR2 is SQIVND (reference sequence). Trimming removed 4 bases at V and 4 bases at J, with 19 bases between. CDR3 length: 16 residues. CDR3 residues: CASSSSNRVGGTEAFF. The DNA for the CDR3 is TGTGCCAGTAGTAGTTCCAACAGGGTGGGCGGCACTGAAGCTTTCTTT. The variable domain in full, completed from reference TRBV19 and TRBJ1-1, reads DGGITQSPKYLFRKEGQNVTLSCEQNLNHDAMYWYRQDPGQGLRLIYYSQIVNDFQKGDIAEGYSVSREKKESFPLTVTSAQKNPTAFYLCASSSSNRVGGTEAFFGQGTRLTVV.

The chain recombines TRBV11-3 with TRBJ2-6; 10 nucleotides agree with TRBD1. V dropped 1 base and J dropped 2; count of bases not matched to a gene: 2. CDR3 size: 17 residues. Germline CDR1 and CDR2: SGHNT and YENEEA. Written as DNA, the CDR3 is TGTGCCAGCAGCTTAGGGACAGGGGGTACTGGGGCCAACGTCCTGACTTTC. The encoded protein is CASSLGTGGTGANVLTF. The complete variable domain, with remaining parts taken from reference TRBV11-3 and TRBJ2-6, reads EAGVVQSPRYKIIEKKQPVAFWCNPISGHNTLYWYLQNLGQGPELLIRYENEEAVDDSQLPKDRFSAERLKGVDSTLKIQPAELGDSAVYLCASSLGTGGTGANVLTFGAGSRLTVL.

The chain recombines TRBV29-1 with TRBJ1-4; tentative D call: TRBD1 (5 bases). Trimming shortened V by 6 bases and J by 7 bases, and 12 bases separated the two germline ends. In germline, CDR1 is SQVTM, CDR2 ANQGSEA. The CDR3 consists of 12 residues. The CDR3 bases are TGCAGCGTGGGGGGGGACGGTGAAAAACTGTTTTTT. This sequence encodes CSVGGDGEKLFF.